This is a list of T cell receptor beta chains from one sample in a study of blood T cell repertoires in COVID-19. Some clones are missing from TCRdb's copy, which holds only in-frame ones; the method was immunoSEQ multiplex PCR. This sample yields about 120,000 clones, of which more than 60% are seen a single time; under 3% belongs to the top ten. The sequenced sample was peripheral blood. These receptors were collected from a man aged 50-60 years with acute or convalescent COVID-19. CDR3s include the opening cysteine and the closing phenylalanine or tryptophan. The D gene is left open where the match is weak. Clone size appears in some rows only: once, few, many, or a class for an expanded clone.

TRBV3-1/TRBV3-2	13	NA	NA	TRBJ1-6	CASSPLPNSPLHF	TGTGCCAGCAGCCCCCTACCGAATTCACCCCTCCACTTT
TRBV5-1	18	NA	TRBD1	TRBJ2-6	CASSLAGQGARGANVLTF	TGCGCCAGCAGCTTGGCGGGACAGGGGGCGCGCGGGGCCAACGTCCTGACTTTC
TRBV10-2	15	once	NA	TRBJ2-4	CASSELRLAKNIQYF	TGCGCCAGCAGTGAGTTACGGTTGGCCAAAAACATTCAGTACTTC
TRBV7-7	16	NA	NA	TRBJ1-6	CASSPSKQESTSPLHF	TGTGCTAGCAGCCCGTCTAAACAGGAATCGACTTCACCCCTCCACTTT
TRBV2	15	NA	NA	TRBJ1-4	CASSEERGINEKLFF	TGTGCCAGCAGTGAAGAGAGAGGGATTAATGAAAAACTGTTTTTT
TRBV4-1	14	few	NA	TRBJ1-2	CASSERTGPYGYTF	TGCGCCAGCAGCGAAAGAACAGGGCCCTATGGCTACACCTTC
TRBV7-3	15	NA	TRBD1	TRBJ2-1	CASRKGAGDYNEQFF	TGTGCCAGCAGGAAGGGGGCAGGGGATTACAATGAGCAGTTCTTC
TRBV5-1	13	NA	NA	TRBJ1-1	CASSLGVNTEAFF	TGCGCCAGCAGCTTGGGAGTTAACACTGAAGCTTTCTTT
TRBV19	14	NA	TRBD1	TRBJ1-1	CASRAGGGNTEAFF	TGTGCCAGTAGAGCAGGGGGCGGAAACACTGAAGCTTTCTTT
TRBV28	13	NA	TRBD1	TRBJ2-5	CASLTGKEETQYF	TGTGCCAGCTTGACAGGGAAGGAGGAGACCCAGTACTTC
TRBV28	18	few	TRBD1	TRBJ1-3	CASSSYGRTGSSGNTIYF	TGTGCCAGCAGTTCGTACGGACGGACAGGGTCCTCTGGAAACACCATATATTTT
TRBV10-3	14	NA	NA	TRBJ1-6	CAISDGARGSPLHF	TGTGCCATCAGTGATGGAGCTAGGGGTTCACCCCTCCACTTT
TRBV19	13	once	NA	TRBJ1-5	CASRIQGDQPQHF	TGTGCCAGTAGAATACAGGGTGATCAGCCCCAGCATTTT
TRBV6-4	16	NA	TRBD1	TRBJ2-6	CASSEGGSSGANVLTF	TGTGCCAGCAGTGAAGGGGGCAGCTCTGGGGCCAACGTCCTGACTTTC
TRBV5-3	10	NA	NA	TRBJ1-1	CARAGRGAFF	TGTGCCAGGGCGGGGCGGGGAGCTTTCTTT
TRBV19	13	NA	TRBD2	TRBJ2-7	CASATSGGDEQYF	TGTGCCAGTGCGACTAGCGGGGGCGACGAGCAGTACTTC
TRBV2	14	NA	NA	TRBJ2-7	CASSRTLSDYEQYF	TGTGCCAGCAGTCGGACATTGAGCGACTACGAGCAGTACTTC
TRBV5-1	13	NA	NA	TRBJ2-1	CASSASSYNEQFF	TGCGCCAGCAGCGCTAGTTCCTACAATGAGCAGTTCTTC
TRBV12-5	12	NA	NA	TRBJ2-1	CASGLYDNEQFF	TGTGCTAGTGGTCTCTATGACAATGAGCAGTTCTTC
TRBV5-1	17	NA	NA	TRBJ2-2	CASSFAGGGMGTGELFF	TGCGCCAGCAGCTTTGCTGGGGGCGGAATGGGGACCGGGGAGCTGTTTTTT
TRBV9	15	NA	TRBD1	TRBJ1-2	CASSVVGTGVGGYTF	TGTGCCAGCAGCGTAGTCGGGACAGGGGTCGGCGGCTACACCTTC
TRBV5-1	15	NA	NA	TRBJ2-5	CASSLATTKKETQYF	TGCGCCAGCAGCTTGGCCACAACAAAAAAAGAGACCCAGTACTTC
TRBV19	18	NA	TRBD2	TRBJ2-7	CASSIMALGGNAHYEQYF	TGTGCCAGTAGTATAATGGCCCTCGGGGGGAATGCCCACTACGAGCAGTACTTC
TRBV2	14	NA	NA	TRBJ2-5	CASSVQADQETQYF	TGTGCCAGCAGTGTGCAGGCAGACCAAGAGACCCAGTACTTC
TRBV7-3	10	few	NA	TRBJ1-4	CASSLAEELF	TGTGCCAGCAGCTTAGCTGAAGAGCTTTTT
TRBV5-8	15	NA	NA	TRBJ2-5	CASSVGTRRQETQYF	TGTGCCAGCAGCGTCGGGACACGACGCCAAGAGACCCAGTACTTC
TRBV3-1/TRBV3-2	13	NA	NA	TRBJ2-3	CASSPNRADTQYF	TGTGCCAGCAGCCCGAATCGGGCAGATACGCAGTATTTT
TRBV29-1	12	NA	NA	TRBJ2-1	CSVDGSYNEQFF	TGCAGCGTTGACGGGAGCTACAATGAGCAGTTCTTC
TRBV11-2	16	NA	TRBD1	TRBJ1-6	CASSLERSGGNSPLHF	TGTGCCAGCAGCTTAGAGCGGTCAGGGGGTAATTCACCCCTCCACTTT
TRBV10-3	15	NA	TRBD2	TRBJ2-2	CAILIAGANTGELFF	TGTGCCATCCTCATAGCGGGAGCGAACACCGGGGAGCTGTTTTTT
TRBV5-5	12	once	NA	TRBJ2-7	CASSLTSYEQYF	TGTGCCAGCAGCTTAACTAGCTACGAGCAGTACTTC
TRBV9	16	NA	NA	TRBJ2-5	CASSVGAGRRGETQYF	TGTGCCAGCAGCGTAGGTGCAGGGCGCCGCGGAGAGACCCAGTACTTC
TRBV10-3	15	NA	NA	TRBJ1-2	CAISGEWTANYGYTF	TGTGCCATCAGTGGGGAATGGACAGCTAACTATGGCTACACCTTC
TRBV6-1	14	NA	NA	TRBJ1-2	CASSETGETGGYTF	TGTGCCAGCAGTGAAACGGGGGAGACGGGCGGCTACACCTTC